This T cell receptor (beta chain) was captured in a study of breast tumors, draining lymph nodes, adjacent tissues. The study, taken as a whole, reports: Most tumor T cells seemingly derive from lymph node, then expand in tumor. Tumor TCR diversity was below lymph nodes but above nontumor tissue. Luminal-like breast cancer showed significantly higher tumor–nontumor repertoire similarity than basal-like.

TCRdb re-called the multiplex PCR reads through MiXCR, storing one row per CDR3 protein. The repertoire holds roughly 17,000 distinct CDR3 sequences, with over 40% as singletons. Notes on this clonotype: Its specificity is not known.

The source of this sequence is a female donor with breast cancer. Some clones in this sample may be carry-over from other donors' samples. The specimen was breast tumor tissue.

The CDR3 here is CASSIPTRNEQFF. As DNA, the CDR3 is TGTGCCAGTAGTATTCCGACTAGAAATGAGCAGTTCTTC. This chain joins TRBV19 and TRBJ2-1; tentatively, D is TRBD2 (6 bases). This CDR3 comprises 13 residues. The V gene's germline CDR1 is LNHDA and CDR2 SQIVND (reference sequence). V was clipped by 3 bases and J by 7 bases, with 10 bases between them.